This T cell receptor beta chain was profiled in a study of glioma-infiltrating T cells after dendritic cell vaccination. Using immunoSEQ multiplex PCR, the repertoire was profiled, and TCRdb retains in-frame clones only, with some absent. The table lists tens of thousands of clones, over 75% of them singletons. As for time point: after dendritic cell vaccination, including at tumor progression/relapse. Sequenced here: blood, sampled after dendritic cell vaccination. The receptor comes from a human donor with glioblastoma.

This CDR3 reads CASSLLQGRNTEAFF. The CDR3 nucleotides read TGTGCCAGCAGCCTGTTACAGGGTCGGAACACTGAAGCTTTCTTT. The genes are TRBV5-4 and TRBJ1-1; the D gene is possibly TRBD1 (6 bases). The V and J ends lost 4 bases and 1 base respectively, with 14 bases between them. From germline, CDR1 is SGHNT and CDR2 YYREEE (reference sequence). The CDR3 consists of 15 residues.